The rows below give T cell receptor beta chains drawn from one sample of a study of blood T cell repertoires in COVID-19. Profiling relied on immunoSEQ multiplex PCR, and the TCRdb table lists in-frame clones only, not all of them. The sample yields roughly 250,000 clones, roughly 86% seen once. The material sequenced was peripheral blood. These receptors were taken from a man over 45 with acute or convalescent COVID-19. CDR3s leave out the opening cysteine and the closing phenylalanine or tryptophan. The D gene is left open where the match is weak. Size is omitted from some rows. Given values are once, few, many or a class for expanded clones.

d_call v_call clone_size cdr3_aa
TRBD1 TRBV24-1 - ATSDILTGGNEQF
- TRBV9 - ASSVLAETQEQY
TRBD1 TRBV7-9 - ASSVRDRGFGNTIY
TRBD1 TRBV7-9 - ASSSWTGFGYEQY
- TRBV12-3/TRBV12-4 - ASSKGDYGYT
- TRBV27 - ASSQSGPGLYNEQF
TRBD1 TRBV4-1 - ASSRGQTTYEQY
TRBD2 TRBV7-3 - ASSQFSGRAPGELF
- TRBV4-1 - ASSQLTGMAYNEQF
TRBD2 TRBV20-1 - SASHLAGAQETQY
TRBD1 TRBV24-1 - ATSDLRDRDEKLF
TRBD1 TRBV11-2 - ASSLEDRGRGAF
- TRBV5-1 - ASSFDSLNTEAF
TRBD1 TRBV5-1 few ASKTGQGATGELF
- TRBV5-1 once ASSLGLQGGGNFSPLH
- TRBV11-2 once ASSLGAGAYEQY
- TRBV19 - ASSILGGTEAF
- TRBV29-1 - STGVRETQY
- TRBV7-8 few ASSPPDRTSYEQY
- TRBV30 - AWSVGGNTEAF
TRBD1 TRBV29-1 - SVGQGVNTEAF
TRBD2 TRBV2 - ASSRGRGVDTQY
TRBD1 TRBV10-3 - AISESGGAMEETQY
TRBD1 TRBV2 - ASRRTGPSAF
- TRBV10-2 - ASNEYQGFGYEQY
TRBD1 TRBV24-1 - ATSAYSQQGNYGYT
TRBD1 TRBV10-3 - AISPGTGLGMVSSGNTIY
TRBD1 TRBV27 few ASSAPSVTGGVSYEQY
- TRBV25-1 once ASSDRGVNEKLF
- TRBV11-2 - ASSPQNYVETQY
TRBD2 TRBV4-1 once ASSQDVHGLAVAGELF
- TRBV3-1/TRBV3-2 once ASSPRAGDTQY
- TRBV7-2 few ASSRETYEQY
TRBD2 TRBV6-4 - ASSDEARGGAHGSNEQF
- TRBV6-1 - ASSELGEQY
TRBD1 TRBV5-3 - ARSRTGDNSPLH
- TRBV7-9 - ASSTGQSNQPQH
TRBD1 TRBV4-1 - ASSPDGQGRSPLH
- TRBV18 - ASSPPGSYEQY
TRBD1 TRBV3-1/TRBV3-2 - ASSQGTGSEKLF
- TRBV5-1 - ASKVISGPGELF
TRBD1 TRBV29-1 - SVLPGQGFTGELF
- TRBV13 - ASRSGGLHGYT
- TRBV5-1 few ASSPGSLREQY
TRBD2 TRBV5-5 - ASSLSGRAYEQY
- TRBV7-3 few ASSPLGQFSGNTIY
- TRBV6-5 - ASSYGASTYEQY
TRBD2 TRBV28 - ASSLLAAYNEQF
- TRBV11-2 few ASSLTSSYEQY
TRBD2 TRBV3-1/TRBV3-2 - ASQITRLAGGRNEQF
- TRBV3-1/TRBV3-2 - ASSQGHLGVNNEKLF
- TRBV6-5 few ASSYSAGELF
- TRBV6-5 - ASSIGTPSAPLH
- TRBV10-2 once ASSEGASEF
- TRBV21-1 - ASSKGPAGASNYGYT
- TRBV13 - ASNRRRELNYGYT
TRBD1 TRBV5-1 - ASSSTGQTDTQY
TRBD1 TRBV12-5 - ASGLGGQPYEQY
- TRBV2 - ASSEDARSGETQY
- TRBV6-6 - ASTREAF